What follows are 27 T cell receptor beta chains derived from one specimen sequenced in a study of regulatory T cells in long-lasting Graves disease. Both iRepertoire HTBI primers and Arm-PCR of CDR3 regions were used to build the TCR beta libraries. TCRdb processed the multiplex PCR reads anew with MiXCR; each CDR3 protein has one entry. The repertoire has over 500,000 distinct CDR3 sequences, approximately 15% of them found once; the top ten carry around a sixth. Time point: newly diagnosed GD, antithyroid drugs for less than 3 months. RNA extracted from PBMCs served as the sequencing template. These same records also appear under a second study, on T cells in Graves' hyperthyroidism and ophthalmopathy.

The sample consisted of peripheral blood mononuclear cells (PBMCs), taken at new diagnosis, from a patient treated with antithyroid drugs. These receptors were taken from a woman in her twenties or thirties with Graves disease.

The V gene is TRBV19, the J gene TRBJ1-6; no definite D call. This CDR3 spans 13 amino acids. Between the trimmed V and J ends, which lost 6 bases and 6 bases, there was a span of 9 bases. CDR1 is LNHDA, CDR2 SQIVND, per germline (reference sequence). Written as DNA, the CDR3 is TGTGCCAGTAGGAAGGATTTTAATTCACCCCTCCACTTT. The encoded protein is CASRKDFNSPLHF.

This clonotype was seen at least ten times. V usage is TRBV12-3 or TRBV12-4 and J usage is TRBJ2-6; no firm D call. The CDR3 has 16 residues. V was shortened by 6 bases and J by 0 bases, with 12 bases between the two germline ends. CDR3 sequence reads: CASSQVRSSGANVLTF. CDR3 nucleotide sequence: TGTGCCAGCAGCCAGGTGCGGAGCTCTGGGGCCAACGTCCTGACTTTC.

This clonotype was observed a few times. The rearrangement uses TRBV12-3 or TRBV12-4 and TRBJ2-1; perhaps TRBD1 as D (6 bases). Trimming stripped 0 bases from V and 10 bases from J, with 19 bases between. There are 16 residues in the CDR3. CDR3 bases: TGTGCCAGCAGTTTAGCCCGGACCGGACAGCTCCGGGAGCAGTTCTTC. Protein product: CASSLARTGQLREQFF.

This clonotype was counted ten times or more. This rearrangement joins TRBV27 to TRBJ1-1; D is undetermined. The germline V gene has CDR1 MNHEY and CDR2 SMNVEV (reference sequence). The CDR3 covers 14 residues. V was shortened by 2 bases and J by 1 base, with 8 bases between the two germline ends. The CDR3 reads CASSLNSPNTEAFF. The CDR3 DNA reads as TGTGCCAGCAGTTTAAATTCCCCGAACACTGAAGCTTTCTTT.

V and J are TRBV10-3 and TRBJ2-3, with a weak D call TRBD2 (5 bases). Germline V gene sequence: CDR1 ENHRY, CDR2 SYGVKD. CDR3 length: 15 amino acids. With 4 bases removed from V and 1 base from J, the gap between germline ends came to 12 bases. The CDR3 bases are TGTGCCATCAGTGGACGGGGAAATGGCACAGATACGCAGTATTTT. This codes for CAISGRGNGTDTQYF.

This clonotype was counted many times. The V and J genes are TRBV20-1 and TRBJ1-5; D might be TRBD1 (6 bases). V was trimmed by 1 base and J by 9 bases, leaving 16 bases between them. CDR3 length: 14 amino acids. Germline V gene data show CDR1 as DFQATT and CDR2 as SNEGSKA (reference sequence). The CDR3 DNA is TGCAGTGCTAGAGGCGAGGGGGAATCAGGGCCCCAGCATTTT. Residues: CSARGEGESGPQHF.

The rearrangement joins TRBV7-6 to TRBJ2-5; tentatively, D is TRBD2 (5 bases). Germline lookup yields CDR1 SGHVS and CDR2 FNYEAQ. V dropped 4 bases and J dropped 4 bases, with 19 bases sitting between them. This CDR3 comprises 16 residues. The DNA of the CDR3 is TGTGCCAGCAGCTGGTCTAGCCCGAGCGACCTAGAGACCCAGTACTTC. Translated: CASSWSSPSDLETQYF. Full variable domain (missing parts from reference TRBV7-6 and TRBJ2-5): GAGVSQSPRYKVTKRGQDVALRCDPISGHVSLYWYRQALGQGPEFLTYFNYEAQQDKSGLPNDRFSAERPEGSISTLTIQRTEQRDSAMYRCASSWSSPSDLETQYFGPGTRLLVL.

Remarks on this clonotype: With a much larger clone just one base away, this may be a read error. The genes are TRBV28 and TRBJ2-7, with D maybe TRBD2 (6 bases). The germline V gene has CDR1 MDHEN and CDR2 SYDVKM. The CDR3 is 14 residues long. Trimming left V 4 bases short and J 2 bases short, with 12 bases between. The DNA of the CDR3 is TGTGCCAGCAGTTCCGGAGGGCCCGCCTACGAGCAGTACTTC. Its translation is CASSSGGPAYEQYF.

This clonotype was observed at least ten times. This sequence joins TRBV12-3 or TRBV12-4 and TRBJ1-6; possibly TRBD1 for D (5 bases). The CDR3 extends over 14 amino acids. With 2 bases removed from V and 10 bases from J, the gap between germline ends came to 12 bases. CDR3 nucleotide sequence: TGTGCCAGCAGTTTAATCTCGGGGGACTCACCCCTCCACTTT. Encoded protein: CASSLISGDSPLHF.

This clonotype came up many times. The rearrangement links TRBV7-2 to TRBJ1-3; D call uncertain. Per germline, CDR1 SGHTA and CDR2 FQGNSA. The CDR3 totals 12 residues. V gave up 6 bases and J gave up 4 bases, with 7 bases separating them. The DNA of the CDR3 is TGTGCCAGCAGAACCGGGGGAAACACCATATATTTT. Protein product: CASRTGGNTIYF.

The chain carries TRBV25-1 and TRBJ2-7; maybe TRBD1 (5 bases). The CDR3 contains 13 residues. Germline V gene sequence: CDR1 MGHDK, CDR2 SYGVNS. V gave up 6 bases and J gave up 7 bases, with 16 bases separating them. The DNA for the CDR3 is TGTGCCAGCAGGTCGTTCCAGGGTGGGGAGCAGTACTTC. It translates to CASRSFQGGEQYF.

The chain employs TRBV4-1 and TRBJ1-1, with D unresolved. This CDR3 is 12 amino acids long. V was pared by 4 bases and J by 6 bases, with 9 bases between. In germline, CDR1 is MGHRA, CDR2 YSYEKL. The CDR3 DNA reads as TGCGCCAGCAGCCCGAATGGGGCTGAAGCTTTCTTT. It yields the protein CASSPNGAEAFF.

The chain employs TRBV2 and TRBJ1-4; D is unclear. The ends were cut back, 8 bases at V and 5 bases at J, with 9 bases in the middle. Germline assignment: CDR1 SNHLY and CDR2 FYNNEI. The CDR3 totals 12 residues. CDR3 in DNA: TGTGCCAGCCGGGAAGTGAATGAAAAACTGTTTTTT. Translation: CASREVNEKLFF.

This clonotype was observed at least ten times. The CDR3 sequence: CASHAREVGTEAFF. The CDR3 coding sequence is TGTGCCAGCCACGCAAGGGAGGTCGGAACTGAAGCTTTCTTT. This sequence joins TRBV28 and TRBJ1-1; D is ambiguous. V lost 8 bases, J lost 5 bases, and 18 bases lay in between. The V gene's germline CDR1 is MDHEN and CDR2 SYDVKM. CDR3 size: 14 residues. Full variable domain (outside the CDR3, taken from reference TRBV28 and TRBJ1-1): DVKVTQSSRYLVKRTGEKVFLECVQDMDHENMFWYRQDPGLGLRLIYFSYDVKMKEKGDIPEGYSVSREKKERFSLILESASTNQTSMYLCASHAREVGTEAFFGQGTRLTVV.

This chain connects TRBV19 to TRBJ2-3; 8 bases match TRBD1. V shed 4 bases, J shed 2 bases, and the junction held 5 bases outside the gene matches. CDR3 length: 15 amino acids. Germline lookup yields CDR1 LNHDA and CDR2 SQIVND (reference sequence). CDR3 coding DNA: TGTGCCAGTAGTACCCAGGGGGCCGTCACAGATACGCAGTATTTT. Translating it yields CASSTQGAVTDTQYF.

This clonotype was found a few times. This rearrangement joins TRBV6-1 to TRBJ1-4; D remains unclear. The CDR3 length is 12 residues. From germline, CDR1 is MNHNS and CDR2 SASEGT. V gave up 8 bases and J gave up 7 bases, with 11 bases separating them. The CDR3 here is CASGYGGEKLFF. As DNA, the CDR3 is TGTGCCAGCGGGTATGGAGGTGAAAAACTGTTTTTT.

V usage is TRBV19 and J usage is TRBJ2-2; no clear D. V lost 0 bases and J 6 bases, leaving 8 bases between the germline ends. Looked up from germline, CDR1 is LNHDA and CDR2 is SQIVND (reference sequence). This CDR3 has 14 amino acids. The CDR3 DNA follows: TGTGCCAGTAGTATAGATCTTCCAGCCGGGGAGCTGTTTTTT. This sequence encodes CASSIDLPAGELFF.

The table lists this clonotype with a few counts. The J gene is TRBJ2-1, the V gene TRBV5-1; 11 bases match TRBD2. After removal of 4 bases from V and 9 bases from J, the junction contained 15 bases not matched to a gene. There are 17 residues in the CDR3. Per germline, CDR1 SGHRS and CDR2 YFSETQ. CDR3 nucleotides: TGCGCCAGCAGCCCTATCCCGACTAGCGGGAATCGAGGTGAGCAGTTCTTC. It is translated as CASSPIPTSGNRGEQFF.

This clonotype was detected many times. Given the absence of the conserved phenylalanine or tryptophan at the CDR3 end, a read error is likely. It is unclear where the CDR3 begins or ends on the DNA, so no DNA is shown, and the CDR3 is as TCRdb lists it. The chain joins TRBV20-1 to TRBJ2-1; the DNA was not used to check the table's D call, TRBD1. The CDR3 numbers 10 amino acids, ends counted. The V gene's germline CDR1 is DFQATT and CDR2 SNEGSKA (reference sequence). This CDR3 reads CSAMRGEDVL.

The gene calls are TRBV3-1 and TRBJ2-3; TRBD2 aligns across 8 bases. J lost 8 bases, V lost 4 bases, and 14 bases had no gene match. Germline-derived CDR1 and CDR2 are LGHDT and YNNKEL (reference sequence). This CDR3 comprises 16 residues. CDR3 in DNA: TGTGCCAGCAGCCCTGACCGGACTTCTCGGGGGGGTACGCAGTATTTT. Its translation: CASSPDRTSRGGTQYF.

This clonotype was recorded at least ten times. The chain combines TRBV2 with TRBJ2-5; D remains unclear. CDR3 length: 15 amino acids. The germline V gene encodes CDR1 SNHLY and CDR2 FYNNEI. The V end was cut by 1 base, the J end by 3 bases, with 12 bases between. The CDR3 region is CASSEEATYKETQYF. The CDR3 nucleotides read TGTGCCAGCAGTGAAGAGGCGACATATAAAGAGACCCAGTACTTC.

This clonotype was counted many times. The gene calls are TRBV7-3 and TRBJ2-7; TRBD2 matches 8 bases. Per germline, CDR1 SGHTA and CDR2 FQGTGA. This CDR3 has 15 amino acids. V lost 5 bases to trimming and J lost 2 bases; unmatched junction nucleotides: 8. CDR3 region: CASSEEAGGPYEQYF. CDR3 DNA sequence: TGTGCCAGCAGCGAAGAGGCGGGGGGACCCTACGAGCAGTACTTC.

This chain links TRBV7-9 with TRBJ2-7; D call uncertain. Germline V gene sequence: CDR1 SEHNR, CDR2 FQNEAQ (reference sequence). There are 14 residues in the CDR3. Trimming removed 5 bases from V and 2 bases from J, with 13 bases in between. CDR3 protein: CASSLGPGPYEQYF. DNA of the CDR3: TGTGCCAGCAGCCTTGGACCGGGCCCCTACGAGCAGTACTTC.

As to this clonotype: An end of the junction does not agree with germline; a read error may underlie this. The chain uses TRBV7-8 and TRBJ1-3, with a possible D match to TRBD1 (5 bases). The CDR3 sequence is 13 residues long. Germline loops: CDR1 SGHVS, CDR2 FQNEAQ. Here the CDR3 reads CASSRTFGNTMYF. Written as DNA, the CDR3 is TGTGCCAGCAGCCGGACATTCGGAAACACCATGTATTTT.

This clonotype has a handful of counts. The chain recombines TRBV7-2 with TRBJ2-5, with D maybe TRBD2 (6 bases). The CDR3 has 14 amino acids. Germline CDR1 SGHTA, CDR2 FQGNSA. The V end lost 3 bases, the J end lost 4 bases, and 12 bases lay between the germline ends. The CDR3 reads CASSFSGGTETQYF. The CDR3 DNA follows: TGTGCCAGCAGCTTTTCCGGGGGAACAGAGACCCAGTACTTC.

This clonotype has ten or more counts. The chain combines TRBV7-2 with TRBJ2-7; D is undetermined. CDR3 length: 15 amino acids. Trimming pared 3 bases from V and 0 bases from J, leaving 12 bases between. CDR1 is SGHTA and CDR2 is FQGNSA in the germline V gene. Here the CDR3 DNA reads TGTGCCAGCAGCTTTGACGCAGCAAGCTCCTACGAGCAGTACTTC. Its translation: CASSFDAASSYEQYF.

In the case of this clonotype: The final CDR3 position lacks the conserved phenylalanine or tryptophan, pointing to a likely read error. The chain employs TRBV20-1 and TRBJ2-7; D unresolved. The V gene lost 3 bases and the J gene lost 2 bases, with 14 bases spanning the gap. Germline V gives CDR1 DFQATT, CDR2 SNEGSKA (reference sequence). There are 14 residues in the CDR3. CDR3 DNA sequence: TGCAGTGCTAGGGCCCCCACTCGGGCCTACGAGCAGTACTCC. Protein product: CSARAPTRAYEQYS.